These T cell receptor beta chains were read from a single sample in a study of T cells expressing NK-cell markers. TCRdb re-called the 5' RACE reads and shows each CDR3 protein once, DNA omitted. The listing records 500,000 or so distinct CDR3 sequences. The sequenced material came from blood T cells: a sorted CD56 or NKG2C T cell subset, CD4+ or CD8+ T cells, or bulk PBMC T cells (not recorded which). These receptor sequences come from a man between 18 and 35 years old in good health. Each CDR3 is given with its conserved first and last residue.

v_call	j_call	cdr3_aa
TRBV5-5	TRBJ2-5	CASINVRGTPQETQYF
TRBV4-2	TRBJ2-7	CASSQETENYEQYF
TRBV7-6	TRBJ2-7	CASSLEGGLQYF
TRBV18	TRBJ2-7	CASSPPTRDRVLYEQYF
TRBV7-6	TRBJ2-1	CASSQGWGRESYEQFF
TRBV6-1	TRBJ2-3	CASGGQGLSDTQYF
TRBV24-1	TRBJ2-1	CATSETERDEQFF
TRBV14	TRBJ2-3	CASSTTGFSTDTQYF
TRBV20-1	TRBJ2-7	CSSSLAGGPKFLTYEQYF
TRBV20-1	TRBJ2-2	CSARSSGRAYTGELFF
TRBV15	TRBJ2-1	CATSRTGGINEQFF
TRBV12-3/TRBV12-4	TRBJ1-1	CASSFLVTGPNTEAFF
TRBV12-3/TRBV12-4	TRBJ1-6	CASSSHGGFNSPLHF
TRBV7-6	TRBJ2-3	CASSLPRATDTQYF